The 24 T cell receptor beta chains presented below share a single source sample, sequenced in a study of CD8 T cells in Susac syndrome. RNA totalling roughly 0.45 to 1 ug underwent reverse transcription with random hexamers. TCRdb re-called the immunoSEQ multiplex PCR reads with MiXCR, one entry per CDR3 protein. The sample consists of approximately 77,000 distinct CDR3 sequences, about 93% of them appearing once. Sequenced: CD4+ T cells from PBMCs. These receptors all stem from a human donor with Susac syndrome.

This clonotype has a single count. The V call is TRBV6-5, the J call TRBJ2-3; the match to TRBD2 covers 8 bases. CDR1 and CDR2 (germline): MNHEY, SVGAGI. After removal of 6 bases from V and 7 bases from J, the junction contained 9 bases not matched to a gene. The CDR3 runs to 14 residues. This CDR3 is CASSPGGGTNTQYF. CDR3 sequence (DNA): TGTGCCAGCAGCCCGGGAGGGGGGACCAATACGCAGTATTTT.

The chain couples TRBV7-9 to TRBJ2-1, with D perhaps TRBD2 (5 bases). Germline CDR1 and CDR2: SEHNR and FQNEAQ (reference sequence). This CDR3 has 17 amino acids. The ends were cut back, 1 base at V and 3 bases at J, with 16 bases in the middle. CDR3 DNA sequence: TGTGCCAGCAGCTTAGTTTTGATTAGGGAGAACTACAATGAGCAGTTCTTC. It encodes CASSLVLIRENYNEQFF.

This chain uses TRBV7-6 with TRBJ2-3; possible D gene TRBD1, 5 bases. V was cut by 1 base and J by 3 bases, with 17 bases left in between. Per germline, CDR1 SGHVS and CDR2 FNYEAQ. The CDR3 is 17 amino acids. For the CDR3, the DNA is TGTGCCAGCAGCTTAGGGGAAGGGGCCGGGTTAACAGATACGCAGTATTTT. It translates to CASSLGEGAGLTDTQYF.

This clonotype was counted once. The genes are TRBV20-1 and TRBJ1-4; D is ambiguous. The CDR3 is made up of 12 amino acids. Trimming left V 2 bases short and J 8 bases short, with 9 bases between. CDR1 is DFQATT and CDR2 is SNEGSKA in the germline V gene (reference sequence). This CDR3 reads CSARQRGEKLFF. CDR3 nucleotides: TGCAGTGCTAGACAGAGAGGGGAAAAACTGTTTTTT.

This clonotype was counted once. The chain couples TRBV12-3 or TRBV12-4 to TRBJ1-5; D is ambiguous. The CDR3 extends over 19 amino acids. The germline V and J ends were trimmed by 5 bases and 4 bases, with 27 bases remaining between them. The CDR3 bases are TGTGCCAGCAGTCTCAATTCACTAGTACTCGACGGGTTAAATCAGCCCCAGCATTTT. It specifies CASSLNSLVLDGLNQPQHF.

The rearrangement joins TRBV12-3 or TRBV12-4 to TRBJ2-7; D is undetermined. The CDR3 spans 13 residues. Trimming stripped 3 bases from V and 2 bases from J, with 8 bases between. CDR3 residues: CASSFDRTYEQYF. The CDR3 coding sequence is TGTGCCAGCAGTTTTGACCGAACCTACGAGCAGTACTTC.

The chain carries TRBV4-2 and TRBJ2-5, with TRBD2 matching over 10 bases. Germline assignment: CDR1 LGHNA and CDR2 YNFKEQ. After removal of 0 bases from V and 1 base from J, the junction contained 8 bases not matched to a gene. The CDR3 extends over 18 amino acids. The CDR3: CASSQERVAGGLQETQYF. In DNA, the CDR3 is TGTGCCAGCAGCCAAGAAAGGGTAGCGGGGGGCCTCCAAGAGACCCAGTACTTC.

The V and J genes are TRBV7-2 and TRBJ2-5; 7 nucleotides align to TRBD2. In germline, CDR1 is SGHTA, CDR2 FQGNSA. J lost 5 bases, V lost 2 bases, and 5 bases had no gene match. This CDR3 region has 14 residues. The CDR3 sequence: CASSLRLAWETQYF. The CDR3 DNA reads TGTGCCAGCAGCTTACGACTAGCTTGGGAGACCCAGTACTTC.

V is TRBV7-3 and J is TRBJ2-1; D might be TRBD2 (6 bases). V was pared by 9 bases and J by 0 bases, with 15 bases between. CDR3 length: 15 amino acids. Germline CDR1 and CDR2: SGHTA and FQGTGA. In nucleotides, the CDR3 is TGTGCCAGTTCGGCGGGGCCCAGCTCCTACAATGAGCAGTTCTTC. Its protein is CASSAGPSSYNEQFF.

In its sample, this clonotype was seen once. The V call is TRBV12-3 or TRBV12-4, the J call TRBJ1-4; D is undetermined. The CDR3 totals 12 residues. The ends were cut back, 9 bases at V and 4 bases at J, with 9 bases in the middle. The CDR3 loop reads CASKYGNEKLFF. The DNA for the CDR3 is TGTGCCAGTAAATATGGTAATGAAAAACTGTTTTTT.

The J gene is TRBJ2-1, the V gene TRBV7-8, with D possibly TRBD1 on 5 matching bases. The germline V gene encodes CDR1 SGHVS and CDR2 FQNEAQ. V was clipped by 5 bases and J by 4 bases, with 9 bases between them. The CDR3 runs to 13 residues. The CDR3: CASSHGHYNEQFF. In nucleotides, the CDR3 is TGTGCCAGCAGCCACGGACATTACAATGAGCAGTTCTTC. The whole variable domain, remainder taken from reference TRBV7-8 and TRBJ2-1, is GAGVSQSPRYKVAKRGQDVALRCDPISGHVSLFWYQQALGQGPEFLTYFQNEAQLDKSGLPSDRFFAERPEGSVSTLKIQRTQQEDSAVYLCASSHGHYNEQFFGPGTRLTVL.

V is TRBV5-1 and J is TRBJ2-1; TRBD1 aligns across 8 bases. Germline V gene lookup returns CDR1 SGHRS and CDR2 YFSETQ. With V trimmed by 5 bases and J by 4 bases, 8 bases remained unmatched. The CDR3 is 15 residues long. This chain's CDR3 is CASRMTGDVYNEQFF. In nucleotides, the CDR3 is TGCGCCAGCAGGATGACAGGGGATGTATACAATGAGCAGTTCTTC.

The chain has TRBV29-1 and TRBJ2-5; D tentatively fits TRBD1 or TRBD2 (5 bases each). The CDR3 runs to 15 residues. Germline V gives CDR1 SQVTM, CDR2 ANQGSEA. The germline V and J ends were trimmed by 6 bases and 2 bases, with 19 bases remaining between them. For the CDR3, the DNA is TGCAGCGTCGCTACTAGGGAAAGGGGTCAAGAGACCCAGTACTTC. Its translation: CSVATRERGQETQYF.

The V gene is TRBV6-4, the J gene TRBJ1-6; TRBD1 matches at 7 bases. Unmatched junction bases numbered 1, after V lost 2 bases and J lost 9 bases. CDR3 length: 13 residues. From germline, CDR1 is MRHNA and CDR2 SNTAGT. The CDR3 DNA is TGTGCCAGCAGTGACGACAGGGTTTCACCCCTCCACTTT. Translation: CASSDDRVSPLHF.

The sample holds one count of this clonotype. The V gene is TRBV10-3, the J gene TRBJ2-4, with D possibly matching TRBD2 (5 bases). The CDR3 has 15 amino acids. Germline assignment: CDR1 ENHRY and CDR2 SYGVKD. V was clipped by 2 bases and J by 0 bases, with 8 bases between them. CDR3 in amino acids: CAISETSLAKNIQYF. CDR3 in DNA: TGTGCCATCAGTGAGACTAGTTTAGCCAAAAACATTCAGTACTTC.

The chain has TRBV9 and TRBJ2-2, with 8 nucleotides matching TRBD1. V lost 3 bases to trimming and J lost 10 bases; unmatched junction nucleotides: 11. The CDR3 extends over 15 amino acids. CDR1 and CDR2 from the germline V gene are SGDLS and YYNGEE. CDR3 nucleotide sequence: TGTGCCAGCAGCGCCGGACAGGGTCTAACCCTGGAGCTGTTTTTT. This gives the protein CASSAGQGLTLELFF.

This clonotype was detected only once. V gene TRBV7-3 combines with J gene TRBJ2-7; TRBD2 matches 12 bases. The trim removed 3 bases at V and 7 bases at J, leaving 7 bases unmatched. From germline, CDR1 is SGHTA and CDR2 FQGTGA. This CDR3 is built from 15 residues. The CDR3 region has the DNA TGTGCCAGCAGCTTGTCTAGCGGGAGGGCCCGGGAGCAGTACTTC. Its protein is CASSLSSGRAREQYF.

The rearrangement uses TRBV12-3 or TRBV12-4 and TRBJ2-7, with TRBD1 matching over 7 bases. The CDR3 covers 13 residues. With 3 bases clipped from V and 4 bases from J, the junction kept 3 bases outside the gene matches. CDR3 region: CASSFDRDYEQYF. In DNA, the CDR3 is TGTGCCAGCAGTTTTGACAGGGATTACGAGCAGTACTTC.

This clonotype has a handful of counts. The CDR3 loop is CSVGVGETEKLFF. The CDR3 DNA is TGCAGCGTTGGTGTGGGGGAGACTGAAAAACTGTTTTTT. The chain recombines TRBV29-1 with TRBJ1-4, with a tentative D call TRBD1 (5 bases). Germline V gene data show CDR1 as SQVTM and CDR2 as ANQGSEA. The CDR3 is made up of 13 amino acids. V lost 4 bases, J lost 7 bases, and 13 bases lay in between.

The chain links TRBV4-3 to TRBJ2-2, with 9 bases lining up with TRBD1. The trim removed 3 bases at V and 4 bases at J, leaving 3 bases unmatched. The CDR3 length is 15 residues. Germline CDR1 and CDR2: LGHNA and YSLEER. The CDR3 bases are TGCGCCAGCAGCCACGGGACAGGGACCACCGGGGAGCTGTTTTTT. Translating gives CASSHGTGTTGELFF.

The genes are TRBV27 and TRBJ2-6, with no clear D. Germline lookup yields CDR1 MNHEY and CDR2 SMNVEV (reference sequence). The V end was cut by 2 bases, the J end by 0 bases, with 8 bases between. CDR3 length equals 16 residues. CDR3 DNA: TGTGCCAGCAGTTTACAACCCTACTCTGGGGCCAACGTCCTGACTTTC. Residues: CASSLQPYSGANVLTF.

CDR3 protein: CASSPLGQGVVFYGYTF. The CDR3, as DNA: TGTGCCAGCTCACCCCTGGGACAAGGGGTGGTTTTTTATGGCTACACCTTC. The chain joins TRBV18 to TRBJ1-2; a weak D match, TRBD1 (6 bases). The CDR3 has 17 amino acids. CDR1 KGHSH and CDR2 LQKENI come from the germline V gene. V was pared by 3 bases and J by 5 bases, with 22 bases between. The variable domain in full, with the rest retrieved from reference TRBV18 and TRBJ1-2, is NAGVMQNPRHLVRRRGQEARLRCSPMKGHSHVYWYRQLPEEGLKFMVYLQKENIIDESGMPKERFSAEFPKEGPSILRIQQVVRGDSAAYFCASSPLGQGVVFYGYTFGSGTRLTVV.

This chain's CDR3 is CASSQINYGYTF. The CDR3 DNA sequence: TGTGCCAGCAGTCAGATAAACTATGGCTACACCTTC. The chain couples TRBV5-6 to TRBJ1-2; D not resolved. With 5 bases removed from V and 2 bases from J, the gap between germline ends came to 7 bases. The CDR3 has 12 amino acids. Germline V lookup: CDR1 SGHDT, CDR2 YYEEEE.

V gene TRBV27 combines with J gene TRBJ2-2; D might be TRBD2 (6 bases). CDR3 length: 15 residues. V lost 4 bases and J 0 bases, leaving 9 bases between the germline ends. Germline V gives CDR1 MNHEY, CDR2 SMNVEV (reference sequence). CDR3 protein: CASSWDWPNTGELFF. CDR3 in DNA: TGTGCCAGCAGTTGGGACTGGCCGAACACCGGGGAGCTGTTTTTT.